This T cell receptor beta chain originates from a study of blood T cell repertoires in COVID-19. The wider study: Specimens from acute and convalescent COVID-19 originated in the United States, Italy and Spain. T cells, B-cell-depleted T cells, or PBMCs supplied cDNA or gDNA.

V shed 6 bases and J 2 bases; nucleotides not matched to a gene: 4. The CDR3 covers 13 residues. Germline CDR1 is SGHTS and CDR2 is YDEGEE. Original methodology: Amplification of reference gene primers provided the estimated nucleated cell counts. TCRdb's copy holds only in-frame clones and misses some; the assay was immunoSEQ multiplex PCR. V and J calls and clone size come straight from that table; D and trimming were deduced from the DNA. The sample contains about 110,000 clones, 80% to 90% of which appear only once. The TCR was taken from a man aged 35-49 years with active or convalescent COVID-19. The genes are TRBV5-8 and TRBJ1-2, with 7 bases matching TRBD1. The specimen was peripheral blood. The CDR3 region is CASTWGQNYGYTF. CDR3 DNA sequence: TGTGCCAGCACCTGGGGACAGAACTATGGCTACACCTTC. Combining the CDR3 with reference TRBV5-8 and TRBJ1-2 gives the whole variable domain EAGVTQSPTHLIKTRGQQATLRCSPISGHTSVYWYQQALGLGLQFLLWYDEGEERNRGNFPPRFSGRQFPNYSSELNVNALELEDSALYLCASTWGQNYGYTFGSGTRLTVV.